This T cell receptor (beta chain) came from a study of blood T cell repertoires in COVID-19. Study-wide background: The United States, Italy and Spain provided the acute and convalescent COVID-19 samples.

Sequenced by immunoSEQ multiplex PCR; TCRdb stores in-frame clones only, minus some. The sample consists of about 200,000 clones, 80% to 90% of them appearing once. The CDR3 has 14 residues. CDR1 is MNHEY and CDR2 is SVGAGI in the germline V gene. The ends were cut back, 4 bases at V and 4 bases at J, with 13 bases in the middle. The rearrangement links TRBV6-5 to TRBJ1-1, with D uncertain. Sequencing was performed on peripheral blood. The TCR comes from a human donor in a cohort sampled during active COVID-19. CDR3: CASSSFGGFTEAFF. Written as DNA, the CDR3 is TGTGCCAGCAGTTCATTTGGCGGGTTCACTGAAGCTTTCTTT.